A single sample is the source of the 32 T cell receptor beta chains below, sequenced in a study of T cell changes during pregnancy in multiple sclerosis. Profiled with immunoSEQ multiplex PCR; TCRdb holds only in-frame clones, not every one. There are about 75,000 clones in the sample; about 89% occur only once, and approximately 0.44% lies in the top ten. The source material was CD4+ T cells from peripheral blood mononuclear cells, sampled before pregnancy. These receptors were obtained from a female donor with multiple sclerosis, enrolled in a pregnancy study.

This clone showed up just a few times. The chain joins TRBV2 to TRBJ1-6; D unresolved. V lost 3 bases to trimming and J lost 9 bases, with 9 bases between them. Germline V gene data show CDR1 as SNHLY and CDR2 as FYNNEI. The CDR3 covers 13 residues. CDR3 DNA: TGTGCCAGCAGTGAGAGGTTGGGTTCACCCCTCCACTTT. This codes for CASSERLGSPLHF.

This clone was detected a few times. The genes are TRBV5-6 and TRBJ2-1, with D possibly being TRBD1 (5 bases). With 2 bases removed from V and 0 bases from J, the gap between germline ends came to 15 bases. Germline values: CDR1 SGHDT, CDR2 YYEEEE. This CDR3 region has 17 residues. This CDR3 reads CASSFNSGSSSYNEQFF. The DNA for the CDR3 is TGTGCCAGCAGCTTCAACTCAGGGTCTAGCTCCTACAATGAGCAGTTCTTC.

The rearrangement joins TRBV23-1 to TRBJ2-7; D is uncertain. TRBV23-1 is sorted into the ORF group, with uncertain function. The V end lost 1 base, the J end lost 1 base, and 17 bases lay between the germline ends. CDR3 length equals 17 residues. For the CDR3, the DNA is TGCGCCAGCAGTCAATTTCTCCAGGCCTTATTTTCCTACGAGCAGTACTTC. Encoded protein: CASSQFLQALFSYEQYF.

The chain carries TRBV7-9 and TRBJ2-1; D not certain. This CDR3 is built from 11 residues. Trimming removed 3 bases at V and 9 bases at J, with 6 bases between. The V gene's germline CDR1 is SEHNR and CDR2 FQNEAQ (reference sequence). Here the CDR3 DNA reads TGTGCCAGCAGCTTTGAGGTTGAGCAGTTCTTC. Translation gives CASSFEVEQFF.

The V gene is TRBV28, the J gene TRBJ1-2; 10 bases map to TRBD1. The V gene end was trimmed by 6 bases and the J gene end by 3 bases; junction bases not matched to a gene: 10. The CDR3 is 16 amino acids. CDR1 and CDR2 from the germline V gene are MDHEN and SYDVKM. The CDR3 region is CASSNGGQGIDYGYTF. DNA of the CDR3: TGTGCCAGCAGCAACGGGGGACAGGGGATCGACTATGGCTACACCTTC.

This clone was picked up one time. V is TRBV9 and J is TRBJ1-1; 12 bases map to TRBD1. V lost 2 bases and J lost 1; bases outside the gene matches: 3. The CDR3 has 16 amino acids. CDR1 SGDLS and CDR2 YYNGEE come from the germline V gene. The CDR3 coding sequence is TGTGCCAGCAGCGTGGGACAGGGGGCTCCGAACACTGAAGCTTTCTTT. Translation gives CASSVGQGAPNTEAFF.

This clone was counted once. This chain uses TRBV2 with TRBJ2-1; 8 bases are shared with TRBD1. The V and J ends lost 5 bases and 0 bases, in that order; junction bases with no gene match: 3. This CDR3 region has 15 residues. The V gene's germline CDR1 is SNHLY and CDR2 FYNNEI. In DNA, the CDR3 is TGTGCCAGCAGTAGGGACAGGAGCTCCTACAATGAGCAGTTCTTC. Translated, it gives CASSRDRSSYNEQFF.

The V call is TRBV19, the J call TRBJ1-4, with 8 bases aligning to TRBD1. V was clipped by 4 bases and J by 2 bases; unmatched bases: 12. Per the germline V gene, CDR1 is LNHDA and CDR2 is SQIVND (reference sequence). The CDR3 spans 18 residues. The CDR3 region has the DNA TGTGCCAGTAGTAAGGAGACAGGGGCCTTCGGGACTAATGAAAAACTGTTTTTT. Protein sequence: CASSKETGAFGTNEKLFF. Variable domain in full (rest from reference TRBV19 and TRBJ1-4): DGGITQSPKYLFRKEGQNVTLSCEQNLNHDAMYWYRQDPGQGLRLIYYSQIVNDFQKGDIAEGYSVSREKKESFPLTVTSAQKNPTAFYLCASSKETGAFGTNEKLFFGSGTQLSVL.

The J gene is TRBJ2-5, the V gene TRBV30; D gene uncertain. Trimming removed 0 bases from V and 7 bases from J, with 9 bases in between. From germline, CDR1 is GTSNPN and CDR2 SVGIG (reference sequence). CDR3 length: 12 amino acids. The CDR3 nucleotides are TGTGCCTGGAGTGTAAGCTCTTCGACCCAGTACTTC. It specifies CAWSVSSSTQYF.

The V gene is TRBV6-6, the J gene TRBJ2-5; 9 bases are shared with TRBD1. V was pared by 5 bases and J by 2 bases, with 3 bases of the junction left unmatched. This CDR3 spans 14 amino acids. Germline V gives CDR1 MNHNY, CDR2 SVGAGI (reference sequence). Here the CDR3 DNA reads TGTGCCAGCAGTACCGGGACAGGGCAAGAGACCCAGTACTTC. It encodes CASSTGTGQETQYF.

The CDR3 region has the DNA TGTGCCAGCAGTCACGGACTAGCGGGAGGCAATGAGCAGTTCTTC. Translation: CASSHGLAGGNEQFF. This rearrangement joins TRBV11-1 to TRBJ2-1; 14 bases agree with TRBD2. From germline, CDR1 is SGHAT and CDR2 FQDESV (reference sequence). The CDR3 is made up of 15 amino acids. The junction had 4 bases not matched to a gene; V was cut back by 6 bases and J by 6 bases.

This rearrangement joins TRBV6-5 to TRBJ1-6; the D gene is possibly TRBD1 (5 bases). CDR3 size: 14 residues. V dropped 7 bases and J dropped 3 bases, with 10 bases sitting between them. CDR1 MNHEY and CDR2 SVGAGI come from the germline V gene. The CDR3 spells CASKTGGYNSPLHF. In nucleotides, the CDR3 is TGTGCCAGCAAAACGGGGGGCTATAATTCACCCCTCCACTTT.

V usage is TRBV7-9 and J usage is TRBJ2-5; 7 bases are shared with TRBD1. CDR1 is SEHNR, CDR2 FQNEAQ, per germline (reference sequence). Trimming cost V 1 base and J 9 bases; bases outside gene matches: 8. The CDR3 extends over 14 amino acids. This CDR3 is CASSLETGVKAQYF. The CDR3 DNA follows: TGTGCCAGCAGCTTAGAAACAGGGGTTAAGGCCCAGTACTTC.

This chain uses TRBV28 with TRBJ1-3; 7 nucleotides align to TRBD1. Germline V gene lookup returns CDR1 MDHEN and CDR2 SYDVKM. Unmatched junction bases numbered 14, after V lost 6 bases and J lost 0 bases. This CDR3 is built from 18 residues. The CDR3 loop is CASSPPRQGLGSGNTIYF. The CDR3 region has the DNA TGTGCCAGCAGCCCGCCCCGACAGGGTCTCGGCTCTGGAAACACCATATATTTT.

The chain has TRBV7-2 and TRBJ1-6, with D possibly matching TRBD1 (5 bases). V lost 0 bases, J lost 7 bases, and 10 bases lay in between. The CDR3 covers 15 residues. The germline CDR1 and CDR2 sequences are SGHTA and FQGNSA. The CDR3, as DNA: TGTGCCAGCAGCTTAGCTTCAGGGATGAATTCACCCCTCCACTTT. Encoded protein: CASSLASGMNSPLHF.

CDR3 in DNA: TGTGCCAGCAGCCCCCTAGCTCAGCGGGACGAAGATGAGCAGTTCTTC. Its protein is CASSPLAQRDEDEQFF. V and J are TRBV5-5 and TRBJ2-1; 7 positions agree with TRBD2. The germline gives CDR1 SGHKS, CDR2 YYEKEE (reference sequence). After removal of 4 bases from V and 8 bases from J, the junction contained 15 bases not matched to a gene. This CDR3 comprises 16 residues.

The chain combines TRBV9 with TRBJ2-1, with D possibly TRBD2 on 5 matching bases. CDR3 length: 15 amino acids. Per the germline V gene, CDR1 is SGDLS and CDR2 is YYNGEE. Trimming took 0 bases from V and 0 from J, leaving 7 bases between them. The CDR3 sequence: CASSVGRISYNEQFF. Written as DNA, the CDR3 is TGTGCCAGCAGCGTAGGGAGGATCTCCTACAATGAGCAGTTCTTC.

The chain has TRBV7-6 and TRBJ1-1, with D possibly being TRBD1 (5 bases). The CDR3 runs 17 residues. CDR1 is SGHVS, CDR2 FNYEAQ, per germline. V dropped 2 bases and J dropped 8 bases, with 24 bases sitting between them. CDR3 loop: CASSLSGGTVRPTEAFF. In nucleotides, the CDR3 is TGTGCCAGCAGCTTAAGTGGAGGGACCGTCCGCCCGACCGAAGCTTTCTTT.

The chain carries TRBV7-2 and TRBJ2-1; D possibly corresponds to TRBD2 (6 bases). Trimming cost V 5 bases and J 12 bases, with 20 bases left between them. CDR1 is SGHTA and CDR2 is FQGNSA in the germline V gene. This CDR3 is 14 amino acids long. The CDR3 region is CASSGRDYLSGQFF. For the CDR3, the DNA is TGTGCCAGCAGCGGGCGGGATTATTTAAGTGGGCAGTTCTTC.

This clone was counted a single time. This chain links TRBV28 with TRBJ1-2, with a weak D call TRBD1 (6 bases). Germline V lookup: CDR1 MDHEN, CDR2 SYDVKM. The CDR3 consists of 15 residues. With 2 bases removed from V and 4 bases from J, the gap between germline ends came to 14 bases. CDR3: CASSLVAGAVYGYTF. DNA of the CDR3: TGTGCCAGCAGTTTAGTGGCAGGGGCGGTCTATGGCTACACCTTC.

The chain has TRBV10-3 and TRBJ2-7, with D perhaps matching TRBD2 (7 bases). Deletions cut 3 bases from V and 7 bases from J, with 10 bases between. The germline gives CDR1 ENHRY, CDR2 SYGVKD. This CDR3 region has 12 residues. The CDR3 nucleotides are TGTGCCATCAGTGACGAGGGGGGGGAGCAGTACTTC. Protein: CAISDEGGEQYF.

The chain combines TRBV25-1 with TRBJ2-7, with 7 bases matching TRBD1. The CDR3 totals 13 residues. V lost 2 bases to trimming and J lost 9 bases; unmatched junction nucleotides: 7. Germline lookup yields CDR1 MGHDK and CDR2 SYGVNS. The CDR3 bases are TGTGCCAGCAGTGAAGACAGGGTCACCGCGCAGTACTTC. Translated, it gives CASSEDRVTAQYF.

This chain uses TRBV5-8 with TRBJ2-3; 8 positions agree with TRBD1. J lost 6 bases, V lost 2 bases, and 8 bases had no gene match. This CDR3 has 15 residues. CDR1 and CDR2 from the germline V gene are SGHTS and YDEGEE. CDR3 amino acids: CASSFGDRLLDTQYF. The CDR3 DNA sequence: TGTGCCAGCAGCTTCGGGGACAGGTTGTTGGATACGCAGTATTTT.

The table lists this clone with a few counts. This chain links TRBV6-1 with TRBJ1-5, with D perhaps TRBD1 (5 bases). V shed 5 bases and J shed 2 bases, with 10 bases lying between them. Germline V CDR1 and CDR2: MNHNS, SASEGT. CDR3 length: 14 residues. CDR3 region: CASSPDKGNQPQHF. DNA of the CDR3: TGTGCCAGCAGTCCGGACAAAGGCAATCAGCCCCAGCATTTT.

This chain uses TRBV11-1 with TRBJ2-7, with a possible D match to TRBD1 (5 bases). This CDR3 comprises 16 residues. Trimming pared 5 bases from V and 3 bases from J, leaving 20 bases between. Germline V lookup: CDR1 SGHAT, CDR2 FQDESV (reference sequence). The DNA of the CDR3 is TGTGCCAGCAGCCAAAGGTCCGGCAGGGCACTCTACGAGCAGTACTTC. Translating gives CASSQRSGRALYEQYF.

The chain joins TRBV27 to TRBJ2-7; 7 positions agree with TRBD1. This CDR3 has 14 residues. Germline assignment: CDR1 MNHEY and CDR2 SMNVEV (reference sequence). Losses at the gene ends were 4 bases for V and 4 bases for J; bases not matched to a gene: 7. The CDR3 nucleotides are TGTGCCAGCAGTTCCCCGGACAGGTTGTACGAGCAGTACTTC. Residues: CASSSPDRLYEQYF.

The chain recombines TRBV2 with TRBJ2-1; 13 bases line up with TRBD2. Germline CDR1 is SNHLY and CDR2 is FYNNEI. The CDR3 spans 16 residues. J was trimmed by 4 bases and V by 7 bases; bases with no gene match: 7. CDR3 in DNA: TGTGCCAGCACCAAACGACTAGCGGGGGGATACAATGAGCAGTTCTTC. Protein product: CASTKRLAGGYNEQFF. Filled out from reference TRBV2 and TRBJ2-1, the complete variable domain reads EPEVTQTPSHQVTQMGQEVILRCVPISNHLYFYWYRQILGQKVEFLVSFYNNEISEKSEIFDDQFSVERPDGSNFTLKIRSTKLEDSAMYFCASTKRLAGGYNEQFFGPGTRLTVL.

This chain uses TRBV29-1 with TRBJ1-1, with TRBD1 matching over 8 bases. The ends lost 5 bases at V and 4 bases at J; junction bases unmatched: 6. Germline CDR1 reads SQVTM; CDR2 reads ANQGSEA. This CDR3 is built from 13 residues. The CDR3 protein is CSVQGQGGTEAFF. The CDR3 DNA reads as TGCAGCGTTCAAGGACAGGGAGGCACTGAAGCTTTCTTT.

This clone was picked up a small number of times. V and J are TRBV4-1 and TRBJ1-1, with TRBD1 matching 7 bases. V was pared by 3 bases and J by 1 base, with 5 bases of the junction left unmatched. This CDR3 comprises 15 residues. The germline V gene encodes CDR1 MGHRA and CDR2 YSYEKL. The CDR3 DNA follows: TGCGCCAGCAGCCACCCAGGGGGAAAGAACACTGAAGCTTTCTTT. It yields the protein CASSHPGGKNTEAFF.

V usage is TRBV7-2 and J usage is TRBJ1-2; 8 bases fit TRBD1. Germline V gene sequence: CDR1 SGHTA, CDR2 FQGNSA. The CDR3 length is 16 residues. V lost 0 bases, J lost 7 bases, and 10 bases stayed unmatched. CDR3 DNA: TGTGCCAGCAGCTTAGCCTCCCCAGGGGGCGTCGGTGGCTACACCTTC. Its protein is CASSLASPGGVGGYTF.

This clone was detected only a few times. The chain has TRBV30 and TRBJ1-5, with D hard to call. V dropped 0 bases and J dropped 5 bases, with 8 bases sitting between them. The CDR3 is made up of 13 amino acids. CDR1 and CDR2 (germline): GTSNPN, SVGIG (reference sequence). The DNA of the CDR3 is TGTGCCTGGAGTGTGGCAATTGATCAGCCCCAGCATTTT. Protein: CAWSVAIDQPQHF.

This chain connects TRBV2 to TRBJ2-7; 8 nucleotides line up with TRBD2. Germline V lookup: CDR1 SNHLY, CDR2 FYNNEI. The CDR3 runs to 14 residues. V lost 4 bases, J lost 3 bases, and 5 bases stayed unmatched. The CDR3 DNA is TGTGCCAGCAGTGGTCGGGAGGGGGACTACGAGCAGTACTTC. It translates to CASSGREGDYEQYF.